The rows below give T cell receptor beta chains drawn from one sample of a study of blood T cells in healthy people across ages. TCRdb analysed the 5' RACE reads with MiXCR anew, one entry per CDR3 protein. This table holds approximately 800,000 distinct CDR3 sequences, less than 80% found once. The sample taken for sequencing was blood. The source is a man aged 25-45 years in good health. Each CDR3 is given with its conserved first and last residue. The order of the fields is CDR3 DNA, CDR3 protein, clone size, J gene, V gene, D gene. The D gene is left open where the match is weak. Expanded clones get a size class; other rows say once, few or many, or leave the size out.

CDR3nt: TGCAGTGCTAGCCCCGAGATCGTAACGGACGCAACCTACGAGCAGTACTTC; CDR3aa: CSASPEIVTDATYEQYF; abundance: -; j_gene: TRBJ2-7; v_gene: TRBV20-1; d_gene: -
CDR3nt: TGTGCCAGCACAAGTAGGGCAATCAAAAACATTCAGTACTTC; CDR3aa: CASTSRAIKNIQYF; abundance: -; j_gene: TRBJ2-4; v_gene: TRBV12-3/TRBV12-4; d_gene: -
CDR3nt: TGCGCCAGCAGCTTGCACCAGGACACTGAAGCTTTCTTT; CDR3aa: CASSLHQDTEAFF; abundance: -; j_gene: TRBJ1-1; v_gene: TRBV5-1; d_gene: -
CDR3nt: TGCAGCGTTACCGGGGGTTCCTACAATGAGCAGTTCTTC; CDR3aa: CSVTGGSYNEQFF; abundance: few; j_gene: TRBJ2-1; v_gene: TRBV29-1; d_gene: -
CDR3nt: TGTGCCAGCAGCTTAACCGTCTGGACAGATACGCAGTATTTT; CDR3aa: CASSLTVWTDTQYF; abundance: -; j_gene: TRBJ2-3; v_gene: TRBV7-2; d_gene: -
CDR3nt: TGTGTCAGTAGTATGATGTCCAATGAGCAGTTCTTC; CDR3aa: CVSSMMSNEQFF; abundance: -; j_gene: TRBJ2-1; v_gene: TRBV19; d_gene: -
CDR3nt: TGTGCCAGCAGTTACTTCCCGCTGGACAGGGGAAACAATGAGCAGTTCTTC; CDR3aa: CASSYFPLDRGNNEQFF; abundance: -; j_gene: TRBJ2-1; v_gene: TRBV6-5; d_gene: TRBD1
CDR3nt: TGTGCCAGCAGCCGTCTCACTGAAGGGTCCTACGAGCAGTACTTC; CDR3aa: CASSRLTEGSYEQYF; abundance: -; j_gene: TRBJ2-7; v_gene: TRBV11-2; d_gene: -
CDR3nt: TGTGCCAGCAGTCCCCAGGGATTCGGCTATGGCTACACCTTC; CDR3aa: CASSPQGFGYGYTF; abundance: few; j_gene: TRBJ1-2; v_gene: TRBV9; d_gene: -
CDR3nt: TGTGCCAGCAGTTTATTAGGGGGGCAGGTAGACAATGAGCAGTTCTTC; CDR3aa: CASSLLGGQVDNEQFF; abundance: few; j_gene: TRBJ2-1; v_gene: TRBV27; d_gene: -
CDR3nt: TGCAGTGCTGACAGGGTGGAAGAGACCCAGTACTTC; CDR3aa: CSADRVEETQYF; abundance: few; j_gene: TRBJ2-5; v_gene: TRBV20-1; d_gene: TRBD1
CDR3nt: TGTGCCAGCAGTCCATCCGGACAGACTCTTTACGAGCAGTACTTC; CDR3aa: CASSPSGQTLYEQYF; abundance: few; j_gene: TRBJ2-7; v_gene: TRBV28; d_gene: -
CDR3nt: TGCGCCAGCAGTGAGAGACAGGGTGCTGGGTACACCTTC; CDR3aa: CASSERQGAGYTF; abundance: few; j_gene: TRBJ1-2; v_gene: TRBV10-2; d_gene: TRBD1
CDR3nt: TGTGCCATCAGTGATCGGGTGGCTAGCGAAGAGACCCAGTACTTC; CDR3aa: CAISDRVASEETQYF; abundance: -; j_gene: TRBJ2-5; v_gene: TRBV10-3; d_gene: -
CDR3nt: TGTGCCAGCAGCCTCCACAGTGGGGTACAAAAAGAAACCCAGTACTTC; CDR3aa: CASSLHSGVQKETQYF; abundance: few; j_gene: TRBJ2-5; v_gene: TRBV7-9; d_gene: -
CDR3nt: TGCAGCGTTGCACAGGAAGGGGTCTACAATGAGCAGTTCTTC; CDR3aa: CSVAQEGVYNEQFF; abundance: few; j_gene: TRBJ2-1; v_gene: TRBV29-1; d_gene: -
CDR3nt: TGTGCCAGCAGTGAGGGACGCCAGGGCGAGACCCAGTACTTC; CDR3aa: CASSEGRQGETQYF; abundance: -; j_gene: TRBJ2-5; v_gene: TRBV2; d_gene: -
CDR3nt: TGTGCCAGCAGCCGGGGAGGGGCGAACTCCTACAATGAGCAGTTCTTC; CDR3aa: CASSRGGANSYNEQFF; abundance: few; j_gene: TRBJ2-1; v_gene: TRBV3-1; d_gene: TRBD2
CDR3nt: TGTGCCAGCAGTGGGGACCTTGACAATGAGCAGTTCTTC; CDR3aa: CASSGDLDNEQFF; abundance: -; j_gene: TRBJ2-1; v_gene: TRBV6-6; d_gene: -
CDR3nt: TGTGCCATCAGTGATGAGGACAGGGGGAAGGATACGCAGTATTTT; CDR3aa: CAISDEDRGKDTQYF; abundance: -; j_gene: TRBJ2-3; v_gene: TRBV10-3; d_gene: TRBD1
CDR3nt: TGCAGCTTCCGTGGCGCCCGCAGCTCCTACAATGAGCAGTTCTTC; CDR3aa: CSFRGARSSYNEQFF; abundance: -; j_gene: TRBJ2-1; v_gene: TRBV29-1; d_gene: -
CDR3nt: TGTGCCAGCAGTAAGAGACTAACACAGGCCCACAATGAGCAGTTCTTC; CDR3aa: CASSKRLTQAHNEQFF; abundance: few; j_gene: TRBJ2-1; v_gene: TRBV12-3/TRBV12-4; d_gene: -
CDR3nt: TGTGCCAGCAACAAAGGAGTTTCTAACTATGGCTACACCTTC; CDR3aa: CASNKGVSNYGYTF; abundance: -; j_gene: TRBJ1-2; v_gene: TRBV12-3/TRBV12-4; d_gene: -
CDR3nt: TGTGCCAGCAGCTTTCAACAGGGGGCCGGTGGTGAGCAGTACTTC; CDR3aa: CASSFQQGAGGEQYF; abundance: few; j_gene: TRBJ2-7; v_gene: TRBV7-9; d_gene: TRBD1
CDR3nt: TGTGCCAGCAGTTACTCGACAAACTACGAGCAGTACTTC; CDR3aa: CASSYSTNYEQYF; abundance: -; j_gene: TRBJ2-7; v_gene: TRBV6-5; d_gene: -
CDR3nt: TGTGCCAGCAACCTGGGGGGAAGCTATGGCTACACCTTC; CDR3aa: CASNLGGSYGYTF; abundance: -; j_gene: TRBJ1-2; v_gene: TRBV28; d_gene: -
CDR3nt: TGTGCTGCGGACCCTCTTGGCAATCAGCCCCAGCATTTT; CDR3aa: CAADPLGNQPQHF; abundance: -; j_gene: TRBJ1-5; v_gene: TRBV6-5; d_gene: -
CDR3nt: TGTGCCAGCAGCCCCAGGACAGATTTCCGCAATGAGCAGTTCTTC; CDR3aa: CASSPRTDFRNEQFF; abundance: -; j_gene: TRBJ2-1; v_gene: TRBV3-1; d_gene: -
CDR3nt: TGTGCCAGCAGTGAAGGGGGACTAGCGGGGGTCCAAGAGACCCAGTACTTC; CDR3aa: CASSEGGLAGVQETQYF; abundance: few; j_gene: TRBJ2-5; v_gene: TRBV2; d_gene: TRBD2
CDR3nt: TGTGCCAGCATGAAGGGGGCATCCTACGAGCAGTACTTC; CDR3aa: CASMKGASYEQYF; abundance: few; j_gene: TRBJ2-7; v_gene: TRBV6-5; d_gene: TRBD1
CDR3nt: TGTGCCAGCACGCCGGGACTAGGCCCTCACGAGCAGTACTTC; CDR3aa: CASTPGLGPHEQYF; abundance: few; j_gene: TRBJ2-7; v_gene: TRBV12-3/TRBV12-4; d_gene: TRBD2